This T cell receptor beta chain was found in a study of sequential checkpoint blockade in melanoma. Germline V gene sequence: CDR1 LGHNT, CDR2 FRNRAP. The CDR3 runs to 14 residues. Treatment in this sample: randomized to nivolumab then ipilimumab (arm A) or the reverse (arm B). No patient had prior DNA-damaging chemotherapy. Generated by immunoSEQ multiplex PCR, the TCRdb table keeps only in-frame clones and is missing some. The sample lists some 6,200 clones, roughly 27% occurring once. Sequenced material: tumor tissue (inferred from file names), taken from a patient given nivolumab and ipilimumab in sequence. The TCR sequence derives from a human donor with melanoma. This chain joins TRBV12-5 and TRBJ1-5, with D perhaps matching TRBD1 (5 bases). CDR3 amino acids: CASTPRPEGQPQHF. The CDR3 DNA reads TGTGCCAGCACACCAAGACCTGAGGGGCAGCCCCAGCATTTT.